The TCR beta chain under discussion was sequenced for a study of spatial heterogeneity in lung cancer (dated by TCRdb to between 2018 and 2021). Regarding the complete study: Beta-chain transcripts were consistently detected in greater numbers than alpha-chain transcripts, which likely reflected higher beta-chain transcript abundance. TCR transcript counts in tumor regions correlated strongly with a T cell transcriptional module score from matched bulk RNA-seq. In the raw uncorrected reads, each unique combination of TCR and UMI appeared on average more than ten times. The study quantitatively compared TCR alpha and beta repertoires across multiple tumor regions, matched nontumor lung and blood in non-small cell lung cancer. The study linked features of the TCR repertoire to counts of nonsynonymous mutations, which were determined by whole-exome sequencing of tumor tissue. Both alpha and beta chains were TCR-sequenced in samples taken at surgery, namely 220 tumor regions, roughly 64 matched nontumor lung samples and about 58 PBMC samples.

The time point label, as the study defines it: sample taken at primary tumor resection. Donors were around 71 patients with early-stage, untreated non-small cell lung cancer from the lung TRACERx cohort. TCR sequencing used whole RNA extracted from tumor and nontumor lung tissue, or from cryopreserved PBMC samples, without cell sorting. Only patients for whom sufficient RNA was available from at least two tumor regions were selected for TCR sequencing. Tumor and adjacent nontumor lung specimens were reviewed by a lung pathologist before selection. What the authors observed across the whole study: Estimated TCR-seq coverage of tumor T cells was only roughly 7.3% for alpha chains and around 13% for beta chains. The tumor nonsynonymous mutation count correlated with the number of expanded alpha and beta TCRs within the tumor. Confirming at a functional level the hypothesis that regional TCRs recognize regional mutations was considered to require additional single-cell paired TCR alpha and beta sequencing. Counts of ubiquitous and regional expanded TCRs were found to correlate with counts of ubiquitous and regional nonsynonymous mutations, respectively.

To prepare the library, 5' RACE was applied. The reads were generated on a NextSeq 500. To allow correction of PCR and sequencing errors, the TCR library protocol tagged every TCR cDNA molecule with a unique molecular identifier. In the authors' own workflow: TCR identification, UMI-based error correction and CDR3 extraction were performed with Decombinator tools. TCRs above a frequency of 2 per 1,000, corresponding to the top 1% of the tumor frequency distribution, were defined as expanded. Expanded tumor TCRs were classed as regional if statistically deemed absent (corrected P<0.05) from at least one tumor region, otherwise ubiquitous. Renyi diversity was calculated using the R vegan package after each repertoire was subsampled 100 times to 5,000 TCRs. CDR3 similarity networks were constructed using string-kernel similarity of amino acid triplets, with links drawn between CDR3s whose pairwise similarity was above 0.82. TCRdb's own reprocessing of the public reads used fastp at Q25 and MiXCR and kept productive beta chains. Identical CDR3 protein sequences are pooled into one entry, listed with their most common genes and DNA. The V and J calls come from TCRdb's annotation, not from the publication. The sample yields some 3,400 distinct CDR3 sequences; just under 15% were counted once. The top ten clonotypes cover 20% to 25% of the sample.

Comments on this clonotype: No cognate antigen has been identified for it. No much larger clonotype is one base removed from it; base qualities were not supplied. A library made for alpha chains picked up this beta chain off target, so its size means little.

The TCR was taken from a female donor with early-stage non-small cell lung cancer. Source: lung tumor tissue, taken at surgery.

The CDR3 region has the sequence CASSPSENSPLHF. The bases are TGTGCCAGCAGTCCGTCCGAAAATTCACCCCTCCACTTT. This chain joins TRBV2 to TRBJ1-6, with the D gene uncertain. The CDR3 runs 13 residues from the cysteine to the phenylalanine. Only CDR3 DNA remains: 39 bases, in frame from the first base. The germline V gene gives CDR1 as SNHLY and CDR2 as FYNNEI. V gives up 5 bases and J gives up 7 bases, and the segment between their germline ends measures 9 bases.